The entry that follows covers one TCR beta chain sequence. This clonotype has more than one count but fewer than ten. Its antigen remains unidentified. No much larger clone is present one base from it, and per-base qualities are unavailable. The sample's time point label, decoded: sample taken at primary tumor resection. Whole RNA extracted from tumor and nontumor lung tissue, or from cryopreserved PBMC samples, was used for TCR sequencing without cell sorting. Samples were obtained from approximately 72 patients with early-stage, untreated non-small cell lung cancer from the lung TRACERx cohort. Only patients with enough RNA available from two or more tumor regions were chosen for TCR sequencing. This entry comes from a study of spatial heterogeneity in lung cancer (dated by TCRdb to the late 2010s). For context, the study as a whole: More beta-chain than alpha-chain transcripts were consistently detected, likely reflecting higher beta-chain transcript abundance. In the raw uncorrected reads, each unique combination of TCR and UMI appeared on average more than ten times. In non-small cell lung cancer, the study quantitatively compared TCR alpha and beta repertoires across several tumor regions, matched nontumor lung, and blood. The study linked features of the TCR repertoire to counts of nonsynonymous mutations, which were determined by whole-exome sequencing of tumor tissue. At surgery, both alpha and beta chains were TCR-sequenced in 220 tumor regions, about 64 matched nontumor lung samples and around 50 PBMC samples.

Trimming at the junction amounts to 2 bases on V and 1 base on J, and the germline ends lie 8 bases apart. The germline V gene specifies MNHEY as CDR1 and SVGEGT as CDR2. Including the terminal cysteine and phenylalanine, the CDR3 comprises 14 residues. Only the CDR3 DNA is retained, 42 bases long and in frame from the first base. General findings and caveats noted by the study authors: Ubiquitous expanded tumor TCRs were found in blood more often at tumor resection than at routine follow-up. Confirming at a functional level the hypothesis that regional TCRs recognize regional mutations was considered to require additional single-cell paired TCR alpha and beta sequencing.

Receptors were amplified or captured by 5' RACE. Sequencing took place on a NextSeq 500. The TCR library protocol attached a unique molecular identifier to each TCR cDNA molecule to allow correction of PCR and sequencing errors. The authors' pipeline ran thus. TCR identification, UMI-based error correction and CDR3 extraction were performed with Decombinator tools. Expanded TCRs were defined as those above a frequency of 2 per 1,000, corresponding to the top 1% of the tumor frequency distribution. Each repertoire was subsampled 100 times to 5,000 TCRs, after which Renyi diversity was computed with the R vegan package. CDR3 similarity networks were constructed using string-kernel similarity of amino acid triplets, with links drawn between CDR3s whose pairwise similarity was above 0.82. TCRdb applied fastp at Q25 and MiXCR to the public reads, then kept only in-frame beta chains. Rows merge per CDR3 protein into single entries with the most common DNA and genes. It is TCRdb's table, rather than the study itself, that gives the V and J calls and clone size. For this sample the table gives tens of thousands of distinct CDR3 sequences, of which approximately 12% were detected only once. The ten largest clones represent roughly 39% of the sample.

This chain joins TRBV6-2 or TRBV6-3 to TRBJ2-5, with the D gene possibly TRBD1 or TRBD2, each one fitting 5 bases. The sequence was obtained from a male donor with early-stage non-small cell lung cancer. The starting material was PBMCs, obtained at surgery. The CDR3 loop reads CASSYGTAQETQYF. The DNA sequence follows: TGTGCCAGCAGTTACGGGACCGCCCAAGAGACCCAGTACTTC.